This T cell receptor (beta chain) was captured by sequencing in a study of T-cell memory formation after mild COVID-19. CDR1 and CDR2 from the germline V gene are LGHNA and YSLEER. This CDR3 is built from 13 residues. V lost 0 bases, J lost 2 bases, and 2 bases lay in between. TCRdb recomputed calls from the 5' RACE reads with MiXCR, one row per CDR3 protein. The table shows a few hundred thousand distinct CDR3 sequences, with roughly 15% occurring only once. The sequencing sample was made of PBMCs or a T cell subset sorted from them (not recorded which). The chain employs TRBV4-3 and TRBJ1-3; D remains ambiguous. The TCR was taken from a man aged 18 to 29 who had mild COVID-19 (a few samples of this study predate the infection). Cell type and time point are not known. This CDR3 reads CASSQEPGNTIYF. The CDR3 DNA reads TGCGCCAGCAGCCAAGAACCTGGAAACACCATATATTTT.